The source of this TCR beta chain is a study of T-cell memory formation after mild COVID-19. In this sample, this clonotype turned up a few times. Its target is not known. The CDR3 covers 14 residues. The germline gives CDR1 ENHRY, CDR2 SYGVKD. V lost 5 bases to trimming and J lost 5 bases, with 12 bases between them. Study results and caveats: That cross-reactive memory joined was suggested by some responding clones appearing in pre-infection memory. Contracting clones from day 15 to 85 had balanced CD4/CD8; later expanders favoured CD4+. Researchers could not confirm that second-wave clones peaking on day 37 targeted SARS-CoV-2.

TCR alpha and TCR beta cDNA libraries with sample barcodes and UMIs came from 5'RACE using constant-segment primers. MiXCR, run by TCRdb on the 5' RACE reads, gives a single entry per CDR3 protein. The profile shows under 70,000 distinct CDR3 sequences, roughly 10% of them singletons. This TCR was sampled from a man aged 18 to 35 who had mild COVID-19 (a few samples of this study predate the infection). Cell type and time point are not known. The sequencing sample was made of PBMCs or a T cell subset sorted from them (not recorded which). V usage is TRBV10-3 and J usage is TRBJ2-2; a weak D match, TRBD1 (5 bases). CDR3 sequence reads: CAISRGHGTGELFF. CDR3 nucleotides: TGTGCCATCAGTCGAGGACACGGGACCGGGGAGCTGTTTTTT.